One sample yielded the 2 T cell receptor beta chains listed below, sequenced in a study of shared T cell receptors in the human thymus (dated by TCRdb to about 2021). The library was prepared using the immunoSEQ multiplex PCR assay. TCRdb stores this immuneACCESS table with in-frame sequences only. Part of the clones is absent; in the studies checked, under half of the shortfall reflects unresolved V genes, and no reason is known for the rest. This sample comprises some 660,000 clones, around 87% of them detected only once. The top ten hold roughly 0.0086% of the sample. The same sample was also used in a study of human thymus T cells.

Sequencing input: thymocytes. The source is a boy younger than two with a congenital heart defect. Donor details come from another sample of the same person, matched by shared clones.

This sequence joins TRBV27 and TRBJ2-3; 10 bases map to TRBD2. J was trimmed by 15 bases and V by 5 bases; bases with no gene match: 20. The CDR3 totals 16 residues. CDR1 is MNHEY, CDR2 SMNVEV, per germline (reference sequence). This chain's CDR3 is CASSKQTGLARPSPYF. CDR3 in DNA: TGTGCCAGCAGTAAGCAGACGGGACTAGCGCGTCCTTCTCCATATTTT.

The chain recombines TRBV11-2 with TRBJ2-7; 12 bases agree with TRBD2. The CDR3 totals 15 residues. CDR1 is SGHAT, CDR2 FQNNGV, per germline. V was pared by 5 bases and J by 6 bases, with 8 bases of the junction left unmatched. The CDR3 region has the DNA TGTGCCAGCAGCCACGGACTAGCGGGGTCCAGCGAGCAGTACTTC. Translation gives CASSHGLAGSSEQYF.